This section outlines one T cell receptor (beta chain) sequence together with its context. Its antigen is unknown. The sample originates from a study of cytotoxic CD8 clonotypes in ibrutinib-treated CLL. Study-level results: With treatment, public clonotypes, which were uncommon, either contracted or remained stable.

Here immunoSEQ multiplex PCR was the method, and the copy in TCRdb shows in-frame clones only, minus some. The sample has 250,000 to 350,000 clones, 76% seen once. Germline assignment: CDR1 MNHEY and CDR2 SVGAGI. The germline V and J ends were trimmed by 6 bases and 0 bases, with 9 bases remaining between them. The CDR3 runs to 13 residues. The TCR sequence derives from a human donor with chronic lymphocytic leukemia. Specimen: PBMCs, collected at disease progression, from a patient treated with ibrutinib. The chain joins TRBV6-5 to TRBJ2-7; TRBD1 might be the D (6 bases). Here the CDR3 reads CASRQGGSYEQYF. In nucleotides, the CDR3 is TGTGCCAGCAGACAGGGTGGCTCCTACGAGCAGTACTTC.